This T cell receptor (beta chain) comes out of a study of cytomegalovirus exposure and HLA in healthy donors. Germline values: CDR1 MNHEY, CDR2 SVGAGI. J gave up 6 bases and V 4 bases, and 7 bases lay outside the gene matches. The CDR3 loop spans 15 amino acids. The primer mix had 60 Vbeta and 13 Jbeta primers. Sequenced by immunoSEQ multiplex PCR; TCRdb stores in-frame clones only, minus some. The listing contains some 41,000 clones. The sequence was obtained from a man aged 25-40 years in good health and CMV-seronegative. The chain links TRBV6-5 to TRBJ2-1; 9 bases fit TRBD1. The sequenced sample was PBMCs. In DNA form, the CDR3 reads TGTGCCAGCAGTTTTAGGGACAGGGCTGGCAATGAGCAGTTCTTC. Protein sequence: CASSFRDRAGNEQFF.